This record concerns one T cell receptor beta chain sequence. Its antigen is unidentified. The sample belongs to a study of T cell responses to AZD1222 COVID-19 vaccine. Whole-study findings and limits: Baseline seropositivity occurred in only six AZD1222 recipients. White British ancestry dominated among donors, who included more females, and clonal diversity was possibly underestimated.

Whether given at about 4 or about 12 weeks, second doses were pooled. Here immunoSEQ multiplex PCR was the method, and the copy in TCRdb shows in-frame clones only, minus some. The sample shows about 150,000 clones, 92% of them seen only once. Deletions cut 8 bases from V and 7 bases from J, with 21 bases between. Per the germline V gene, CDR1 is MNHEY and CDR2 is SVGAGI. The CDR3 runs 15 residues. The TCR sequence derives from an adult who received the AZD1222 COVID-19 vaccine. The chain combines TRBV6-5 with TRBJ1-5; D is possibly TRBD1 (5 bases). Sequenced material: peripheral blood, taken 28 days after the second AZD1222 dose. The CDR3 nucleotides read TGTGCCAGCGGCACAACCGGGCCTCGGGGCCAGCCCCAGCATTTT. It translates to CASGTTGPRGQPQHF.